Below, one TCR beta chain is given with its context. 13 Jbeta primers and 60 Vbeta primers were used for the PCR. The table came from immunoSEQ multiplex PCR; TCRdb's copy has only in-frame clones and leaves some out. Among 100,000 to 120,000 clones listed, around 63% were seen once. This entry is derived from a study of cytomegalovirus exposure and HLA in healthy donors. The CDR3 loop spans 12 amino acids. The V gene's germline CDR1 is GTSNPN and CDR2 SVGIG (reference sequence). Between the trimmed V and J ends, which lost 2 bases and 3 bases, there was a span of 8 bases. V usage is TRBV30 and J usage is TRBJ2-7; possible D gene TRBD2, 6 bases. The receptor was isolated from a man under 40 in good health and CMV-seronegative. Sequencing was performed on PBMCs. Written as DNA, the CDR3 is TGTGCCTGGAGTTTGGGGGGCTACGAGCAGTACTTC. The encoded protein is CAWSLGGYEQYF.